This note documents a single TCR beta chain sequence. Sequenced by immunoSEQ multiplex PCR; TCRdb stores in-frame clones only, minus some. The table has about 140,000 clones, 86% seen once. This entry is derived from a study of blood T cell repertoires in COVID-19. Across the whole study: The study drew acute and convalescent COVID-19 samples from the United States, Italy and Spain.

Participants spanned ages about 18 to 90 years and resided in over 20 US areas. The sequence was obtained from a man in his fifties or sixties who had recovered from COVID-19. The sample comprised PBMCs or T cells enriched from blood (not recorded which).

The CDR3 protein is CASSRDLGYEQYF. In DNA form, the CDR3 reads TGTGCCAGCAGCAGGGACTTAGGCTACGAGCAGTACTTC. The V call is TRBV9, the J call TRBJ2-7; a weak D match, TRBD2 (6 bases). Per the germline V gene, CDR1 is SGDLS and CDR2 is YYNGEE. The CDR3 has 13 residues. V was trimmed by 4 bases and J by 3 bases, leaving 11 bases between them.